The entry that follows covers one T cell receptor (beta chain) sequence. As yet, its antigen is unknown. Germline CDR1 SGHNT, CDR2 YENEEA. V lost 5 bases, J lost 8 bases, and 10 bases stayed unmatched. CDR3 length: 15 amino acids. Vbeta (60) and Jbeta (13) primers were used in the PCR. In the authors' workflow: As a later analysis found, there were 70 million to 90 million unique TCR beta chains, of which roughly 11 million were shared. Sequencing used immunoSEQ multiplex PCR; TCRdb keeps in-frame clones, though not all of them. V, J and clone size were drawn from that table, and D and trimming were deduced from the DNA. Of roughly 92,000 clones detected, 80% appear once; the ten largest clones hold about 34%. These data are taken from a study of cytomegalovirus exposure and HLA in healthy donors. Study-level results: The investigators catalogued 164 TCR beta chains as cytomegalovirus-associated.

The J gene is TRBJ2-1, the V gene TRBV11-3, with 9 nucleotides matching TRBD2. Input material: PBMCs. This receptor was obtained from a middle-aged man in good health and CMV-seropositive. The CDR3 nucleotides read TGTGCCAGCAGCCCCGGGACTAGCATCATAGATGAGCAGTTCTTC. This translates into CASSPGTSIIDEQFF.